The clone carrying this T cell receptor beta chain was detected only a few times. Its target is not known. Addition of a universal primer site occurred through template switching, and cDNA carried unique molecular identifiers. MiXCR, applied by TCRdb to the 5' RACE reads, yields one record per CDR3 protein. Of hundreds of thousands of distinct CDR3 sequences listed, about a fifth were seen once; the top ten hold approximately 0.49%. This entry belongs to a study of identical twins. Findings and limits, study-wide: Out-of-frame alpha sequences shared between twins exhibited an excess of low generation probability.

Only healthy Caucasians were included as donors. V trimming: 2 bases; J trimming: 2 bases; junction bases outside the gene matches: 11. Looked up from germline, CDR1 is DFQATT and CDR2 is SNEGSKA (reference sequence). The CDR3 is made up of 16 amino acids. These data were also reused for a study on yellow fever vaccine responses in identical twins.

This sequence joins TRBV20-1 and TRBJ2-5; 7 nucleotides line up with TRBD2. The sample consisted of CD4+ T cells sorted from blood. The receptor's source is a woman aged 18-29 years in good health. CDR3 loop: CSARTVGGSTQETQYF. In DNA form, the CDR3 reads TGCAGTGCTAGAACGGTCGGGGGGTCCACACAAGAGACCCAGTACTTC.